This T cell receptor (beta chain) is from a study of cytomegalovirus exposure and HLA in healthy donors. Across the study: HLA-typed donors were the source of about 85 million unique TCRs, which an early data release held. The study's findings and limits: The HLA-A and HLA-B alleles of most subjects were reportedly predicted accurately from TCR beta sequences.

Researchers ran the PCR with 60 Vbeta and 13 Jbeta primers. Repertoires were generated with immunoSEQ multiplex PCR, while TCRdb's copy carries only in-frame clones and drops some. The sample shows 150,000 to 200,000 clones, 76% of them seen only once. This CDR3 comprises 17 residues. Trimming at V came to 1 base and at J to 0 bases, leaving 6 bases not matched to a gene. Germline V lookup: CDR1 SGHAT, CDR2 FQDESV (reference sequence). Comments on this clone: The antigen is undetermined.

The V call is TRBV11-1, the J call TRBJ1-3, with 7 bases identical to TRBD1. The material sequenced was PBMCs. The clonotype was recovered from a woman in her twenties or thirties in good health and CMV-seropositive. The CDR3 spells CASSLGRDSYSGNTIYF. CDR3 DNA: TGTGCCAGCAGCTTAGGGAGGGACAGCTACTCTGGAAACACCATATATTTT.